This entry lists 14 T cell receptor beta chains sequenced from one sample in a study of shared clonotypes between healthy human individuals. The assay was immunoSEQ multiplex PCR, and TCRdb's table has in-frame clones only and misses some. This sample has about 360,000 clones, with around 70% found just once. Sequencing used memory CD4+ T cells sorted from blood. Subset of the sample: CD45RA-negative fraction. Receptors were obtained from a man under 40 in good health.

This clone was found once. CDR3 loop: CASSQGQGRGANVLTF. The DNA for the CDR3 is TGTGCCAGCAGCCAGGGACAGGGAAGGGGGGCCAACGTCCTGACTTTC. The chain links TRBV5-4 to TRBJ2-6; TRBD1 matches at 9 bases. This CDR3 comprises 16 residues. The ends lost 4 bases at V and 4 bases at J; junction bases unmatched: 6. Germline lookup yields CDR1 SGHNT and CDR2 YYREEE (reference sequence).

The V call is TRBV18, the J call TRBJ1-3; D gene uncertain. CDR1 KGHSH and CDR2 LQKENI come from the germline V gene. V lost 3 bases to trimming and J lost 0 bases, with 6 bases between them. The CDR3 is 14 residues long. The CDR3 DNA sequence: TGTGCCAGCTCACCGGAGAGCTCTGGAAACACCATATATTTT. Protein sequence: CASSPESSGNTIYF. The full variable domain, in which reference TRBV18 and TRBJ1-3 provide the parts outside the CDR3, is NAGVMQNPRHLVRRRGQEARLRCSPMKGHSHVYWYRQLPEEGLKFMVYLQKENIIDESGMPKERFSAEFPKEGPSILRIQQVVRGDSAAYFCASSPESSGNTIYFGEGSWLTVV.

The chain is built from TRBV25-1 and TRBJ2-2; 10 bases line up with TRBD1. Germline loops: CDR1 MGHDK, CDR2 SYGVNS. With V trimmed by 3 bases and J by 3 bases, 4 bases remained unmatched. The CDR3 runs 16 residues. CDR3 region: CASSDTGTGDTGELFF. CDR3 DNA: TGTGCCAGCAGTGACACCGGGACAGGGGACACCGGGGAGCTGTTTTTT.

The J gene is TRBJ1-6, the V gene TRBV7-9; D not resolved. Trimming took off 5 bases at V and 0 bases at J, with 8 bases between the two ends. This CDR3 spans 15 amino acids. The germline V gene encodes CDR1 SEHNR and CDR2 FQNEAQ (reference sequence). The chain's CDR3 is CASSPTSSYNSPLHF. As DNA, the CDR3 is TGTGCCAGCAGCCCTACGAGCTCCTATAATTCACCCCTCCACTTT.

The V and J genes are TRBV6-1 and TRBJ2-5, with D unresolved. TRBJ2-7 explains the end of the DNA better; the J call may be wrong. Germline CDR1 is MNHNS and CDR2 is SASEGT. The CDR3 length is 13 residues. The CDR3 nucleotides read TGTGCCAGCAGCGTGACATTGACCTACGAGCAGTACTTC. This translates into CASSVTLTYEQYF.

This chain uses TRBV5-4 with TRBJ1-3; D is undetermined. This CDR3 contains 18 residues. V lost 1 base to trimming and J lost 0 bases, with 17 bases between them. Per germline, CDR1 SGHNT and CDR2 YYREEE (reference sequence). CDR3 coding DNA: TGTGCCAGCAGCTTGCGTTTTGGTGGTTCGTACTCTGGAAACACCATATATTTT. Its protein is CASSLRFGGSYSGNTIYF.

The chain joins TRBV4-3 to TRBJ2-3; D is perhaps TRBD2 (6 bases). CDR1 and CDR2 from the germline V gene are LGHNA and YSLEER. This CDR3 comprises 15 residues. Trimming took 4 bases from V and 2 from J, leaving 13 bases between them. CDR3 DNA: TGCGCCAGCAGCCGTGGACTATCTAACACAGATACGCAGTATTTT. Protein product: CASSRGLSNTDTQYF.

The chain uses TRBV7-9 and TRBJ2-3; no definite D call. This CDR3 contains 13 residues. Per the germline V gene, CDR1 is SEHNR and CDR2 is FQNEAQ (reference sequence). Trimming removed 7 bases from V and 4 bases from J, with 12 bases in between. The chain's CDR3 is CASNKVSADTQYF. The CDR3 coding sequence is TGTGCCAGCAACAAGGTGTCCGCAGATACGCAGTATTTT.

V usage is TRBV6-1 and J usage is TRBJ2-2, with no clear D. Trimming pared 0 bases from V and 7 bases from J, leaving 12 bases between. The CDR3 is 15 amino acids. The germline gives CDR1 MNHNS, CDR2 SASEGT. As DNA, the CDR3 is TGTGCCAGCAGTGAAGCGCTTAGGTCCGGCGGGGAGCTGTTTTTT. Translated: CASSEALRSGGELFF.

V usage is TRBV9 and J usage is TRBJ2-3; D possibly uses TRBD1 or TRBD2 (5 bases each). The germline V gene has CDR1 SGDLS and CDR2 YYNGEE. V dropped 0 bases and J dropped 6 bases, with 8 bases sitting between them. This CDR3 contains 13 residues. The CDR3 DNA sequence: TGTGCCAGCAGCGTAGCCTGGGGGGATACGCAGTATTTT. Translating it yields CASSVAWGDTQYF.

This chain uses TRBV5-1 with TRBJ2-3; 11 bases agree with TRBD2. Unmatched junction bases numbered 6, after V lost 0 bases and J lost 0 bases. The V gene's germline CDR1 is SGHRS and CDR2 YFSETQ. The CDR3 sequence is 18 residues long. This CDR3 reads CASSLAVSGRASTDTQYF. The CDR3 DNA reads TGCGCCAGCAGCTTGGCCGTTAGCGGGAGGGCTAGCACAGATACGCAGTATTTT.

V and J are TRBV5-4 and TRBJ1-1; D unresolved. CDR1 is SGHNT, CDR2 YYREEE, per germline (reference sequence). The CDR3 consists of 15 residues. The V end was cut by 0 bases, the J end by 1 base, with 10 bases between. The DNA for the CDR3 is TGTGCCAGCAGCTTGGTCGGTCGGTCGAACACTGAAGCTTTCTTT. This gives the protein CASSLVGRSNTEAFF.

V gene TRBV19 combines with J gene TRBJ2-7; 9 nucleotides align to TRBD2. With 7 bases clipped from V and 0 bases from J, the junction kept 13 bases outside the gene matches. Germline CDR1 and CDR2: LNHDA and SQIVND (reference sequence). CDR3 length: 17 amino acids. As DNA, the CDR3 is TGTGCCAGTACACCCGGGGGGCTAGCGGGGACCTCCTACGAGCAGTACTTC. The encoded protein is CASTPGGLAGTSYEQYF.

In the case of this clone: In the same sample, other DNA sequences code for this CDR3. The chain carries TRBV27 and TRBJ1-1, with D perhaps matching TRBD1 (5 bases). Germline V gene lookup returns CDR1 MNHEY and CDR2 SMNVEV (reference sequence). The CDR3 is 14 amino acids. V was cut by 6 bases and J by 1 base, with 12 bases left in between. CDR3 amino acids: CASSLYRRNTEAFF. CDR3 sequence (DNA): TGTGCCAGCAGCCTGTACAGGCGGAACACTGAAGCTTTCTTT.